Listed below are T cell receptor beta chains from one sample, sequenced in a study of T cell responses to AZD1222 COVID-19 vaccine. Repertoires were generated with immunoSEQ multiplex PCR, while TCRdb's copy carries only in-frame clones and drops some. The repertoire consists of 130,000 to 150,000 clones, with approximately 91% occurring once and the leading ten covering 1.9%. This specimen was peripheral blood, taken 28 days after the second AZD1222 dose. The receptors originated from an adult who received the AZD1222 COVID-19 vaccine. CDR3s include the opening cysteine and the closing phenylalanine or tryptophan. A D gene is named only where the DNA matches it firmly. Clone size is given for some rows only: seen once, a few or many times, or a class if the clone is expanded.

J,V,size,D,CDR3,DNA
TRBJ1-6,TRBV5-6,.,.,CASSLEDRNSPLHF,TGTGCCAGCAGCTTGGAGGACAGAAATTCACCCCTCCACTTT
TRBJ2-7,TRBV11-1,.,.,CASSLALAPSYEQYF,TGTGCCAGCAGCTTAGCGCTAGCTCCGTCCTACGAGCAGTACTTC
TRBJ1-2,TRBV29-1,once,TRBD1,CSVTQGAKGYTF,TGCAGCGTCACACAGGGGGCGAAGGGCTACACCTTC
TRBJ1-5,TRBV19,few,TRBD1,CASSTDRGLGPQHF,TGTGCCAGTAGTACCGACAGGGGGCTGGGGCCCCAGCATTTT
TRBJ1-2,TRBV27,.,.,CASSSTSYGYTF,TGTGCCAGCAGTTCGACAAGCTATGGCTACACCTTC
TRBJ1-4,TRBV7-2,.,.,CASSRRGARDEKLFF,TGTGCCAGCAGCCGCCGGGGGGCCAGGGATGAAAAACTGTTTTTT
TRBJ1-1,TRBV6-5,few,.,CASSYSIRVGTEAFF,TGTGCCAGCAGTTACTCGATTAGGGTAGGGACTGAAGCTTTCTTT
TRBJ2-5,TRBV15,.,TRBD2,CATSRDLLAGDSETQYF,TGTGCCACCAGCAGAGATCTTCTAGCGGGAGATTCAGAGACCCAGTACTTC
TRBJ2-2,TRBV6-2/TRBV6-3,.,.,CASSPRRNSNTGELFF,TGTGCCAGCAGTCCCCGGCGGAACTCGAACACCGGGGAGCTGTTTTTT
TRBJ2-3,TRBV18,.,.,CASSDSGEDTQYF,TGTGCCAGCTCAGATTCTGGGGAGGATACGCAGTATTTT
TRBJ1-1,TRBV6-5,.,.,CASSSPGQWNTEAFF,TGTGCCAGCAGTTCACCGGGACAATGGAACACTGAAGCTTTCTTT
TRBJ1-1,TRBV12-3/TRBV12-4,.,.,CASTSTGSYEAFF,TGTGCCAGCACCTCGACAGGTTCCTATGAAGCTTTCTTT
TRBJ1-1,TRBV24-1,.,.,CATSEGLNTEAFF,TGTGCCACCAGTGAGGGGTTGAACACTGAAGCTTTCTTT
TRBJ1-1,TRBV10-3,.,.,CAISEPADRPSGAFF,TGTGCCATCAGTGAACCCGCAGACAGACCTTCGGGAGCTTTCTTT
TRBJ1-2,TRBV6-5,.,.,CASSYDIPRGGYTF,TGTGCCAGCAGTTACGACATCCCCAGAGGTGGCTACACCTTC
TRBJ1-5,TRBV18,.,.,CASSPGQTSNQPQHF,TGTGCCAGCTCACCCGGACAGACTAGCAATCAGCCCCAGCATTTT
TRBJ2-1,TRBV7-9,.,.,CASSLQTWGTDEYNEQFF,TGTGCCAGCAGCCTCCAGACATGGGGCACAGATGAGTACAATGAGCAGTTCTTC
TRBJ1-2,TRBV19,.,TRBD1,CASRYPGQGERGYTF,TGTGCCAGTAGGTACCCGGGACAGGGGGAACGGGGCTACACCTTC
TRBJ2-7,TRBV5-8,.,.,CASSPRGSALYEQYF,TGTGCCAGCAGCCCACGAGGATCCGCACTCTACGAGCAGTACTTC
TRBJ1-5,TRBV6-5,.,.,CACRQAPQPQHF,TGTGCCTGCAGACAGGCCCCTCAGCCCCAGCATTTT
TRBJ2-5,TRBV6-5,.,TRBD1,CASSYADREETQYF,TGTGCCAGCAGTTATGCGGACAGGGAAGAGACCCAGTACTTC
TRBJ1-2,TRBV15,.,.,CATSRGNSAYGYTF,TGTGCCACCAGCAGAGGGAATTCCGCGTATGGCTACACCTTC
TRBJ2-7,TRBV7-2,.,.,CASSIPSGDEQYF,TGTGCCAGCAGTATCCCCAGTGGCGACGAGCAGTACTTC
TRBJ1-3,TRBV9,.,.,CASSVEGSSGNTIYF,TGTGCCAGCAGCGTAGAAGGGTCCTCTGGAAACACCATATATTTT
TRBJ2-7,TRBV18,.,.,CASSPPGTYEQYF,TGTGCCAGCTCACCCCCGGGAACCTACGAGCAGTACTTC